This T cell receptor beta chain was observed in a study of metastatic and nonmetastatic thyroid tumors. Study information: It was across blood and tumor or nodule tissue from malignant and benign thyroid patients that repertoires were compared.

Study-level points and caveats: In blood and tumor, TCR beta diversity was reportedly significantly higher in malignant thyroid tumors than in benign nodules.

Patients had received no treatment of any kind before thyroid surgery. This clone turned up a few times. Its target is not known. As originally analysed: The study built a papillary thyroid cancer distant-metastasis classifier from CDR3 differences across clinicopathological groups. TCRdb re-called clones from the PCR reads using MiXCR. TCRdb assigned the V and J calls; the authors' analysis was not used. The data hold some 23,000 clones, with 25% to 30% observed a single time. The clonotype originates from a female donor with papillary thyroid cancer or a benign thyroid nodule (not recorded which). Some clones in this sample may be carry-over from other donors' samples. Sample: tumor tissue.

The CDR3 DNA follows: TGTGCCAGCAGTTCCGGACAGGGGGATATGGATACGCAGTATTTT. It encodes CASSSGQGDMDTQYF. The V call is TRBV12-3 or TRBV12-4, the J call TRBJ2-3; 10 bases agree with TRBD1. After removal of 4 bases from V and 6 bases from J, the junction contained 7 bases not matched to a gene. This CDR3 spans 15 amino acids.